This TCR beta chain emerged from a study of blood T cell repertoires in COVID-19. Study background: T cells, B-cell-depleted T cells, or PBMCs provided the cDNA or gDNA that served as material.

In the study's own analysis: Amplified reference gene primers provided the basis for estimating nucleated cell counts. Profiled with immunoSEQ multiplex PCR; TCRdb holds only in-frame clones, not every one. Clonal size and the V and J genes are those of that table, whereas D and trimming came from the DNA. This table has about 150,000 clones, approximately 84% appearing once. The CDR3 extends over 17 amino acids. The germline CDR1 and CDR2 sequences are LNHDA and SQIVND (reference sequence). V shed 3 bases, J shed 3 bases, and the junction held 10 bases outside the gene matches. This sequence joins TRBV19 and TRBJ2-4, with 8 bases that match TRBD2. The sequence came from a man aged 18-30 years with active or convalescent COVID-19. Sequenced material: peripheral blood. Here the CDR3 DNA reads TGTGCCAGTAGTATCCCCAGCGGGAGAGTCGGCAAAAACATTCAGTACTTC. This translates into CASSIPSGRVGKNIQYF.